A single sample is the source of the 12 T cell receptor beta chains below, sequenced in a study of blood T cell repertoires in COVID-19 (dated by TCRdb to 2018 to 2021). Library preparation used the immunoSEQ multiplex PCR assay. TCRdb limited this immuneACCESS table to in-frame rearrangements with V and J called. A share of clones is missing; checked studies link under half to unresolved V genes, and the rest is unexplained. For this sample the table gives about 97,000 clones, of which 92% were detected only once. The ten largest clones add up to approximately 1.9% of the sample. The sequenced sample consisted of peripheral blood. The origin of the receptors is a woman aged 50 to 60 with COVID-19, enrolled during active disease.

The chain uses TRBV6-1 and TRBJ2-1; TRBD2 aligns across 9 bases. Unmatched junction bases numbered 6, after V lost 2 bases and J lost 7 bases. The CDR3 has 15 amino acids. CDR1 is MNHNS and CDR2 is SASEGT in the germline V gene. The DNA of the CDR3 is TGTGCCAGCAGTGAACCCAGCGGGGGGCGAAATGAGCAGTTCTTC. Its translation is CASSEPSGGRNEQFF.

This clone was recorded only once. The chain carries TRBV5-4 and TRBJ1-1, with D uncertain. In germline, CDR1 is SGHNT, CDR2 YYREEE (reference sequence). The V end was cut by 4 bases, the J end by 1 base, with 14 bases between. The CDR3 sequence is 15 residues long. CDR3: CASSPPLRQNTEAFF. The DNA for the CDR3 is TGTGCCAGCAGCCCCCCATTGAGACAGAACACTGAAGCTTTCTTT.

The chain employs TRBV2 and TRBJ2-7, with 8 bases aligning to TRBD1. This CDR3 is built from 17 residues. CDR1 is SNHLY and CDR2 is FYNNEI in the germline V gene. Trimming at V came to 6 bases and at J to 0 bases, leaving 13 bases not matched to a gene. CDR3 sequence reads: CASSHPPGQVLSYEQYF. The CDR3 nucleotides are TGTGCCAGCAGCCACCCCCCGGGACAGGTTCTCTCCTACGAGCAGTACTTC.

The chain employs TRBV25-1 and TRBJ1-1; 8 nucleotides align to TRBD1. Looked up from germline, CDR1 is MGHDK and CDR2 is SYGVNS. V lost 1 base, J lost 5 bases, and 3 bases stayed unmatched. The CDR3 is 14 amino acids. CDR3 nucleotide sequence: TGTGCCAGCAGTGAATCGGGACAGGCGACTGAAGCTTTCTTT. This translates into CASSESGQATEAFF. Full variable domain (remainder filled in from reference TRBV25-1 and TRBJ1-1): EADIYQTPRYLVIGTGKKITLECSQTMGHDKMYWYQQDPGMELHLIHYSYGVNSTEKGDLSSESTVSRIRTEHFPLTLESARPSHTSQYLCASSESGQATEAFFGQGTRLTVV.

The chain carries TRBV28 and TRBJ1-3, with a tentative D call TRBD1 (5 bases). CDR3 length: 16 residues. Germline assignment: CDR1 MDHEN and CDR2 SYDVKM. Trimming removed 9 bases from V and 4 bases from J, with 22 bases in between. The CDR3, as DNA: TGTGCCAGTTACGCAGGCGCGGGACTAGCGGGAAACACCATATATTTT. This encodes CASYAGAGLAGNTIYF. Variable domain in full (rest from reference TRBV28 and TRBJ1-3): DVKVTQSSRYLVKRTGEKVFLECVQDMDHENMFWYRQDPGLGLRLIYFSYDVKMKEKGDIPEGYSVSREKKERFSLILESASTNQTSMYLCASYAGAGLAGNTIYFGEGSWLTVV.

The chain uses TRBV6-2 or TRBV6-3 and TRBJ1-1; D is perhaps TRBD1 (6 bases). The germline CDR1 and CDR2 sequences are MNHEY and SVGEGT. The CDR3 length is 11 residues. V was cut by 6 bases and J by 8 bases, with 10 bases left in between. This CDR3 is CASSLGQEAFF. CDR3 nucleotide sequence: TGTGCCAGCAGCCTCGGACAGGAAGCTTTCTTT.

There are a few counts of this clone. The V gene is TRBV7-2, the J gene TRBJ2-7; D possibly corresponds to TRBD2 (5 bases). V lost 5 bases, J lost 0 bases, and 11 bases lay in between. Germline V gene data show CDR1 as SGHTA and CDR2 as FQGNSA. The length of the CDR3 is 14 residues. CDR3 nucleotide sequence: TGTGCCAGCAGCCCCGGGCGGGCCTCCTACGAGCAGTACTTC. Protein: CASSPGRASYEQYF.

This clone was observed once. The chain joins TRBV7-9 to TRBJ2-1; 8 nucleotides line up with TRBD2. Germline CDR1 and CDR2: SEHNR and FQNEAQ (reference sequence). There are 17 residues in the CDR3. The J segment lost 7 bases and the V segment lost 3 bases, leaving 14 bases of the junction unmatched. The chain's CDR3 is CASSFRLGRGGLNEQFF. The CDR3 bases are TGTGCCAGCAGCTTCCGACTTGGTCGCGGGGGGTTGAATGAGCAGTTCTTC.

The V and J genes are TRBV15 and TRBJ1-5; TRBD1 is a possible D gene (5 bases). Germline V gives CDR1 LNHNV, CDR2 YYDKDF (reference sequence). Trimming took off 0 bases at V and 11 bases at J, with 20 bases between the two ends. The CDR3 runs to 16 residues. CDR3 amino acids: CATSRDKGPFGLTQHF. The CDR3 nucleotides read TGTGCCACCAGCAGAGATAAGGGGCCGTTCGGTTTGACCCAGCATTTT. Combining the CDR3 with reference TRBV15 and TRBJ1-5 gives the whole variable domain DAMVIQNPRYQVTQFGKPVTLSCSQTLNHNVMYWYQQKSSQAPKLLFHYYDKDFNNEADTPDNFQSRRPNTSFCFLDIRSPGLGDTAMYLCATSRDKGPFGLTQHFGDGTRLSIL.

The chain employs TRBV2 and TRBJ2-5; the match to TRBD2 covers 7 bases. CDR3 length: 15 amino acids. Germline CDR1 SNHLY, CDR2 FYNNEI. V was clipped by 7 bases and J by 1 base; unmatched bases: 9. CDR3 sequence reads: CASNLRGGIQETQYF. CDR3 DNA sequence: TGTGCCAGCAACCTTCGCGGGGGTATCCAAGAGACCCAGTACTTC.

This clone has a single count. The chain is built from TRBV12-5 and TRBJ1-5; TRBD1 matches 7 bases. The CDR3 spans 13 residues. Germline V lookup: CDR1 LGHNT, CDR2 FRNRAP. The CDR3 spells CASDRDADQPQHF. The CDR3 nucleotides are TGTGCCTCAGACAGGGATGCCGATCAGCCCCAGCATTTT.

The genes are TRBV24-1 and TRBJ1-3, with unresolved D. The germline V and J ends were trimmed by 7 bases and 3 bases, with 12 bases remaining between them. The CDR3 is made up of 14 amino acids. CDR1 KGHDR and CDR2 SFDVKD come from the germline V gene. CDR3 DNA: TGTGCCACCAGCCGTCGTTTTTTTGGAAACACCATATATTTT. It yields the protein CATSRRFFGNTIYF.